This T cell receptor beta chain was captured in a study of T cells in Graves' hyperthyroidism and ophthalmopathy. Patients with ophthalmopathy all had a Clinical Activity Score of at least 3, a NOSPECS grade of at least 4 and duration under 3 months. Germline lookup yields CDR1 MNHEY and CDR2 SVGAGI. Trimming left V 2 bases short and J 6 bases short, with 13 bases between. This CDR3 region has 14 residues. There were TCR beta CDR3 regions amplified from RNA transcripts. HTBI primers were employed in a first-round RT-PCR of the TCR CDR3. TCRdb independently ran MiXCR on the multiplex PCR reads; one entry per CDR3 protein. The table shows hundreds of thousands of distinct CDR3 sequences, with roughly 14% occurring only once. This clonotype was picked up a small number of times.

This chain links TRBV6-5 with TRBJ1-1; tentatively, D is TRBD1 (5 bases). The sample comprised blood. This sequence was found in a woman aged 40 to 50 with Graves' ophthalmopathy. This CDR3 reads CASSYGAQVAEAFF. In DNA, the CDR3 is TGTGCCAGCAGTTACGGGGCCCAGGTGGCTGAAGCTTTCTTT.